These T cell receptor beta chains were read from a single sample in a study of PD-L1 blockade in urothelial cancer. Sequencing was performed with immunoSEQ multiplex PCR; in TCRdb, only in-frame clones are kept and a portion is missing. The table has 100,000 or so clones, roughly nine tenths seen once. Material: PBMCs, obtained around atezolizumab (anti-PD-L1) treatment. The receptor source for this set is an elderly woman with urothelial cancer. The CDR3 runs from the conserved cysteine through the conserved F or W. D genes are given only for firm matches. Not all rows give a size; the values are once, few, many and, for expanded clones, a class.

J gene	D gene	clone size	V gene	CDR3 DNA	CDR3 protein
TRBJ2-1	NA	NA	TRBV9	TGTGCCAGCAGCGTAGACTCTATCTCCTACAATGAGCAGTTCTTC	CASSVDSISYNEQFF
TRBJ2-1	NA	NA	TRBV2	TGTGCCAGCAGTGAGGGCTCCCATTTGTTCTTC	CASSEGSHLFF
TRBJ1-2	NA	few	TRBV28	TGTGCCAGCAGTTTATGGGACAGTTCTAACTATGGCTACACCTTC	CASSLWDSSNYGYTF
TRBJ2-7	TRBD2	NA	TRBV19	TGTGCCAGTAGTATGGGGACGACTAGCGAGCCCTACGAGCAGTACTTC	CASSMGTTSEPYEQYF
TRBJ1-5	NA	NA	TRBV19	TGTGCCAGTACGGGTGGCAATCAGCCCCAGCATTTT	CASTGGNQPQHF
TRBJ2-3	TRBD2	NA	TRBV11-1	TGTGCCAGCAGCTTAGCTGTAGGACTAGCGGCAGATACGCAGTATTTT	CASSLAVGLAADTQYF
TRBJ1-1	NA	few	TRBV7-9	TGTGCCAGCAGCTTAGGTGGGGCGGGGGGGTTTGGAACTGAAGCTTTCTTT	CASSLGGAGGFGTEAFF
TRBJ2-1	TRBD1	NA	TRBV7-3	TGTGCCAGCAGCTTCGGGACAGGGAGGAATGAGCAGTTCTTC	CASSFGTGRNEQFF
TRBJ2-7	NA	NA	TRBV7-9	TGTGCCAGCAGCTTAGTTAATAGGGGCTACGAGCAGTACTTC	CASSLVNRGYEQYF
TRBJ1-2	TRBD1	NA	TRBV6-4	TGTGCCGGAAAGACAGGGGGCGGTGGCTACACCTTC	CAGKTGGGGYTF
TRBJ2-7	TRBD2	NA	TRBV11-2	TGTGCCAGCAGCCCAGCCCGCCTAGCGGCTTACGAGCAGTACTTC	CASSPARLAAYEQYF
TRBJ2-3	NA	NA	TRBV4-2	TGTGCCAGCAGCCAAGATAGCACTAGCACAGATACGCAGTATTTT	CASSQDSTSTDTQYF
TRBJ1-1	NA	once	TRBV19	TGTGCCAGTAGTATCCTCACTACAGGGTACACTGAAGCTTTCTTT	CASSILTTGYTEAFF
TRBJ2-1	TRBD2	NA	TRBV30	TGTGCCTGGAGGCTAGCGGGAGGTATAGAGCAGTTCTTC	CAWRLAGGIEQFF
TRBJ1-1	TRBD1	NA	TRBV6-1	TGTTTGGTAGGCCCGGGACAGGATCTTACTGAAGCTTTCTTT	CLVGPGQDLTEAFF
TRBJ2-7	TRBD1	once	TRBV7-8	TGTGCCAGCAGCATAGGACGGGACAGGTCCGCCTACGAGCAGTACTTC	CASSIGRDRSAYEQYF
TRBJ2-7	NA	NA	TRBV19	TGTGCCAGTAGCCCGGACAGAGCCTACGAGCAGTACTTC	CASSPDRAYEQYF
TRBJ1-2	NA	NA	TRBV5-4	TGTGCCAGCAGCTTGGCCGGGGGGTACTATGGCTACACCTTC	CASSLAGGYYGYTF
TRBJ1-2	TRBD1	NA	TRBV28	TGTGCCAGCAGCTCGGTCGGGCAGGGGGCCTATGGCTACACCTTC	CASSSVGQGAYGYTF
TRBJ2-3	TRBD1	NA	TRBV5-1	TGCGCCAGCAGCTTGGCGGACAGGGTAAAAGATACGCAGTATTTT	CASSLADRVKDTQYF
TRBJ2-7	TRBD2	NA	TRBV27	TGTGCCAGCAGACGATACCCGGGACTAGCGGGAGGGCCTCGGTCCTACGAGCAGTACTTC	CASRRYPGLAGGPRSYEQYF
TRBJ2-5	TRBD2	NA	TRBV11-1	TGTGCCAGCAGCACCGGGACTACCAGAATAGAGACCCAGTACTTC	CASSTGTTRIETQYF
TRBJ2-7	TRBD2	NA	TRBV27	TGTGCCAGCAGTTTAGTGACTAGCGGGAGGGAGCAGTACTTC	CASSLVTSGREQYF
TRBJ1-1	NA	once	TRBV6-5	TGTGCCAGCAGTTCCTGGACTGCCGGGAACACTGAAGCTTTCTTT	CASSSWTAGNTEAFF
TRBJ2-6	NA	once	TRBV19	TGTGCCAGTAGTATGGACAGCACCGGGGCCAACGTCCTGACTTTC	CASSMDSTGANVLTF
TRBJ2-7	NA	NA	TRBV18	TGTGCCAGCTCCCAGGGGATAGCTTCCTACGAGCAGTACTTC	CASSQGIASYEQYF
TRBJ1-4	TRBD1	once	TRBV28	TGTGCCAGCAGTCCAGGGGGCCGGGGTTTTAATGAAAAACTGTTTTTT	CASSPGGRGFNEKLFF
TRBJ2-7	NA	once	TRBV1	TGCACCAGCAGCCATTGGACACAAACGTACGAGCAGTACTTC	CTSSHWTQTYEQYF
TRBJ2-7	TRBD1	few	TRBV13	TGTGCCAGCAGCCTGTACAGGGGCACCTACGAGCAGTACTTC	CASSLYRGTYEQYF
TRBJ2-5	NA	NA	TRBV10-3	TGTGCCATCAGTGAGTCGGGCAGAGTGAACCAAGAGACCCAGTACTTC	CAISESGRVNQETQYF
TRBJ2-7	TRBD1	NA	TRBV30	TGTGCCTGGAGTAAGGAGACAGGGGGCGCGTACGAGCAGTACTTC	CAWSKETGGAYEQYF
TRBJ2-7	NA	NA	TRBV7-2	TGTGCCAGCAGCTTAGGTAGTATTAGCGTCTACGAGCAGTACTTC	CASSLGSISVYEQYF
TRBJ2-1	NA	NA	TRBV19	TGTGCCAGTAGTGTTTTACAGGGCAATGAGCAGTTCTTC	CASSVLQGNEQFF